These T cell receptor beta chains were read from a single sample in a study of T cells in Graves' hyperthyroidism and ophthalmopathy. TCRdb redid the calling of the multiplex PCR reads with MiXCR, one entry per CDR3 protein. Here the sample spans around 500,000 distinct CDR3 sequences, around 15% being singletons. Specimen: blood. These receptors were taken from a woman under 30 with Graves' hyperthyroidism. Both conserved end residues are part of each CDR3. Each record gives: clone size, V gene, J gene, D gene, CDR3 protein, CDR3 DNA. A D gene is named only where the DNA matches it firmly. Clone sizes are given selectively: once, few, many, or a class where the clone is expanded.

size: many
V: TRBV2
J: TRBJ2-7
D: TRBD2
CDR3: CASVGGLVGGEQYF
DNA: TGTGCCAGCGTTGGGGGACTAGTAGGGGGCGAGCAGTACTTC

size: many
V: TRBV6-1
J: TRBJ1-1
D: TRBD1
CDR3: CASRSTGVNTEAFF
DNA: TGTGCCAGCAGATCGACAGGGGTGAACACTGAAGCTTTCTTT

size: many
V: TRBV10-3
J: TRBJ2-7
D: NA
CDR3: CAISPGDEQYF
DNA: TGTGCCATCAGTCCTGGCGACGAGCAGTACTTC

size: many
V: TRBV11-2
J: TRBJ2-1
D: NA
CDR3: CASSLGVAGRVNEQFF
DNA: TGTGCCAGCAGCTTAGGAGTTGCGGGAAGGGTGAATGAGCAGTTCTTC

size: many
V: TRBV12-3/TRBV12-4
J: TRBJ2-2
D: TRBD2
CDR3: CASSKGLAGVVGELFF
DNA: TGTGCCAGCAGTAAAGGACTAGCGGGAGTGGTCGGGGAGCTGTTTTTT

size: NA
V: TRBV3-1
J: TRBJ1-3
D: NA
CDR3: CASSQDPGNTIYF
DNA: TGTGCCAGCAGCCAAGACCCTGGAAACACCATATATTTT

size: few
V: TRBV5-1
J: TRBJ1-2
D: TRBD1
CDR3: CASSFVGTESNYGYTF
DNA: TGCGCCAGCAGCTTCGTAGGGACAGAATCCAACTATGGCTACACCTTC

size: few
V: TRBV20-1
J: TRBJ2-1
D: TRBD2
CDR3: CSATLAGIYYNEQFF
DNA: TGCAGTGCCACACTAGCGGGTATTTACTACAATGAGCAGTTCTTC

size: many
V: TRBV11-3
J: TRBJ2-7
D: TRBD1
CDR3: CASSLWDGTGAFSYEQYF
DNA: TGTGCCAGCAGCTTATGGGATGGGACAGGAGCCTTCTCCTACGAGCAGTACTTC

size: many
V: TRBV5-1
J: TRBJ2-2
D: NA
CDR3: CASSLGPTNTGELFF
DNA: TGCGCCAGCAGCTTGGGACCGACGAACACCGGGGAGCTGTTTTTT

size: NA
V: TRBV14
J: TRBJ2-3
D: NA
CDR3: CASSQGKTSFPSDTQYF
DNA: TGTGCCAGCAGCCAAGGGAAGACTAGTTTTCCGTCGGATACGCAGTATTTT

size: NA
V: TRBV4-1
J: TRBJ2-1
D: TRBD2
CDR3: CASSQDEVAGGYDNEQFF
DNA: TGCGCCAGCAGCCAAGATGAGGTAGCGGGAGGGTACGACAATGAGCAGTTCTTC

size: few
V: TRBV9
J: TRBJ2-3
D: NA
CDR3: CASSGDPGLGGTQYF
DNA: TGTGCCAGCAGCGGGGACCCTGGACTGGGCGGGACGCAGTATTTT

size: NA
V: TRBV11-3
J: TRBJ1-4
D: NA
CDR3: CASSPGRYNEKLFF
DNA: TGTGCCAGCAGCCCGGGGCGCTATAATGAAAAACTGTTTTTT

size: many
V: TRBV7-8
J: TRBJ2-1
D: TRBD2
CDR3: CASSLARAGGTRNEQFF
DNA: TGTGCCAGCAGCTTAGCGAGGGCGGGAGGCACCCGGAATGAGCAGTTCTTC

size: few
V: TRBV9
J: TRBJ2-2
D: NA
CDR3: CASSGGDRPLQGELFF
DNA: TGTGCCAGCAGCGGAGGCGACCGACCCTTGCAAGGGGAGCTGTTTTTT

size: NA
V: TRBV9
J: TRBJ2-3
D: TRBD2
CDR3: CASSHQIKAGVSTDTQYF
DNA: TGTGCCAGCAGCCATCAGATTAAAGCGGGGGTTTCTACAGATACGCAGTATTTT

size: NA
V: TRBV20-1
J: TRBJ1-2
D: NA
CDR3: CSARDHIRPKSAYGYTF
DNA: TGCAGTGCTAGAGACCACATTAGACCTAAGTCGGCGTATGGCTACACCTTC

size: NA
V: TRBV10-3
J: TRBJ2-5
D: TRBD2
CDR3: CASLPAGAETQYF
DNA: TGTGCCTCTCTACCAGCGGGAGCGGAGACCCAGTACTTC

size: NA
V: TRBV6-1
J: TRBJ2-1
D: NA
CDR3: CASSPPYKDEQFF
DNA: TGTGCCAGCAGTCCGCCCTATAAGGATGAGCAGTTCTTC

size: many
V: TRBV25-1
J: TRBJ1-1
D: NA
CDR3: CTSRPGIHYHMNTEAFF
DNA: TGTACCAGCAGGCCAGGGATACATTACCACATGAACACTGAAGCTTTCTTT

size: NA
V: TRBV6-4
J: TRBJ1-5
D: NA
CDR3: CASTPDRFEVASNQPQHF
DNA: TGTGCCAGCACTCCCGACAGGTTTGAGGTCGCCAGCAATCAGCCCCAGCATTTT

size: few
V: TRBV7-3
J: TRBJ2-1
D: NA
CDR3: CASSLMGREGVSYNEQFF
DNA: TGTGCCAGCAGCTTAATGGGCAGGGAGGGGGTCTCCTACAATGAGCAGTTCTTC

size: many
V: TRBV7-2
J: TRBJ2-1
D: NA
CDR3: CASSLGGHQYNEQFF
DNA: TGTGCCAGCAGCTTAGGTGGTCACCAGTACAATGAGCAGTTCTTC

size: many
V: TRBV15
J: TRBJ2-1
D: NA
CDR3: CATSNGRGNRGNEQFF
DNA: TGTGCCACCAGCAATGGACGGGGGAATCGGGGAAATGAGCAGTTCTTC

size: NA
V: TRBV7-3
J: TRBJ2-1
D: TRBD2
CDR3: CVSSLAGTSGYNEQFF
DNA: TGTGTCAGCAGCTTAGCCGGGACTAGCGGGTACAATGAGCAGTTCTTC

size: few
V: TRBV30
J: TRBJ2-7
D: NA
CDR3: CAWKSAGPAGQYF
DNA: TGTGCCTGGAAGAGTGCAGGGCCTGCGGGGCAGTACTTC

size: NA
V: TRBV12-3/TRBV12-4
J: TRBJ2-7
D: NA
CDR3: CASSLGALEQYF
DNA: TGTGCCAGCAGCTTGGGGGCTCTTGAGCAGTACTTC

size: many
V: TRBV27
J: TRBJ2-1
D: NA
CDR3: CASSLSPLYSNEQFF
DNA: TGTGCCAGCAGTTTATCGCCCCTTTACAGCAATGAGCAGTTCTTC

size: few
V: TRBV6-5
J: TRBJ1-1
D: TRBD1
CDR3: CASSYHSGTGGPTEAFF
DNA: TGTGCCAGCAGTTATCATTCCGGGACAGGGGGCCCCACTGAAGCTTTCTTT

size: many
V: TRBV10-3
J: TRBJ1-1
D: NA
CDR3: CAISMDSPFTEAFF
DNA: TGTGCCATCAGCATGGACAGCCCCTTCACTGAAGCTTTCTTT

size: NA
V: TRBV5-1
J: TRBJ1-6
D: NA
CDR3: CASSPNRDARRNSPLHF
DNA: TGCGCCAGCAGCCCTAACCGGGACGCACGAAGGAATTCACCCCTCCACTTT

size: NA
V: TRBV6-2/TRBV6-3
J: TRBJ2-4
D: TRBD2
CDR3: CASKASGSSGGNIQYF
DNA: TGTGCCAGCAAGGCTAGCGGGAGCAGCGGGGGAAACATTCAGTACTTC

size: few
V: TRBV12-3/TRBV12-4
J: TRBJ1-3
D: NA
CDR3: CASSFGRGGTIYF
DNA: TGTGCCAGCAGTTTTGGCCGGGGAGGCACCATATATTTT

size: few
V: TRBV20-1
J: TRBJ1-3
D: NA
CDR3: CSARPRTVEGNTIYF
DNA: TGCAGTGCTAGACCCAGGACGGTCGAGGGGAACACCATATATTTT

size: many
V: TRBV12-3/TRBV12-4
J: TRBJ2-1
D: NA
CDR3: CASSLDPNNEQFF
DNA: TGTGCCAGCAGTTTAGACCCAAACAATGAGCAGTTCTTC

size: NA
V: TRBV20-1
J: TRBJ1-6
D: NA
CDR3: CSARDGPGIGSPLHF
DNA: TGCAGTGCTAGAGATGGCCCAGGAATAGGTTCACCCCTCCACTTT

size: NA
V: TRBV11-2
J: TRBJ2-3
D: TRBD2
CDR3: CASSFLAGGPDTQYF
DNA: TGTGCCAGCAGCTTCCTAGCGGGAGGGCCCGATACGCAGTATTTT

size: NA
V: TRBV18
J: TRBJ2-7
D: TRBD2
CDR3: CASLTGTSGTYEQYF
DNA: TGTGCCAGCTTAACCGGGACTAGCGGGACCTACGAGCAGTACTTC

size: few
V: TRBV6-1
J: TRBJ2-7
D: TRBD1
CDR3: CASSVDRGLSEQYF
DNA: TGTGCCAGCAGTGTGGACAGGGGGCTCTCCGAGCAGTACTTC

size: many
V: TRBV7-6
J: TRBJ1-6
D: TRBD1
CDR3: CASGDRGFDSPLHF
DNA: TGTGCCAGCGGGGACAGGGGTTTTGATTCACCCCTCCACTTT

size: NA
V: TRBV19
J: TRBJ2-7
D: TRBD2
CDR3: CASSTPPHASGRAIVEQYF
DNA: TGTGCCAGTAGTACCCCCCCACACGCTAGCGGGAGGGCCATTGTCGAGCAGTACTTC

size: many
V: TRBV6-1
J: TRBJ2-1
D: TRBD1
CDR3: CASSRTGREYNEQFF
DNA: TGTGCCAGCAGTAGGACAGGGCGTGAATACAATGAGCAGTTCTTC

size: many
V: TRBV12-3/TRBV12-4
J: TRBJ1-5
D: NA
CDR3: CASRASSNQPQHF
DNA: TGTGCCAGCAGGGCGAGTAGCAATCAGCCCCAGCATTTT

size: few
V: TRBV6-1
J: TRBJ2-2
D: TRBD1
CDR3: CASLLRDRNTGELFF
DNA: TGTGCCAGCCTCCTCCGGGACAGGAACACCGGGGAGCTGTTTTTT

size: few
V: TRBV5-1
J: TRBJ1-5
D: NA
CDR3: CASSLGGGDNQPQHF
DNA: TGCGCCAGCAGCTTGGGGGGTGGCGACAATCAGCCCCAGCATTTT

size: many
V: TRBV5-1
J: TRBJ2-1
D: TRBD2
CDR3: CASSLGLAGSRDEQFF
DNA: TGCGCCAGCAGCTTGGGACTAGCGGGGAGTAGGGATGAGCAGTTCTTC

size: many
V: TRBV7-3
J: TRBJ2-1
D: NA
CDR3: CASSPMSASSYNEQFF
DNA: TGTGCCAGCAGTCCCATGAGCGCGAGCTCCTACAATGAGCAGTTCTTC